What follows are 21 T cell receptor beta chains derived from one specimen sequenced in a study of blood T cell repertoires in COVID-19. Repertoires were generated with immunoSEQ multiplex PCR, while TCRdb's copy carries only in-frame clones and drops some. Of 55,000 or so clones listed, roughly 80% were seen once; the top ten hold about 6.4%. The sequencing sample was made of peripheral blood. The receptor source for this set is a human donor in a cohort sampled during active or convalescent COVID-19.

This clone was counted only a few times. The DNA of the CDR3 is TGTGCCAGCAGCTATTTCGTTGAAGCTTTCTTT. Protein: CASSYFVEAFF. The rearrangement joins TRBV7-9 to TRBJ1-1; no reliable D call. The CDR3 is 11 amino acids. Trimming cost V 4 bases and J 7 bases, with 7 bases left between them. The V gene's germline CDR1 is SEHNR and CDR2 FQNEAQ (reference sequence).

In its sample, this clone was seen a few times. The chain joins TRBV19 to TRBJ1-1; D might be TRBD1 (5 bases). Germline CDR1 LNHDA, CDR2 SQIVND (reference sequence). The CDR3 spans 13 residues. V was pared by 6 bases and J by 6 bases, with 14 bases between. Here the CDR3 reads CASSDSGYAEAFF. The CDR3 region has the DNA TGTGCCAGTAGCGACTCAGGGTATGCTGAAGCTTTCTTT.

The chain uses TRBV27 and TRBJ2-6; 7 bases align to TRBD2. CDR1 and CDR2 (germline): MNHEY, SMNVEV (reference sequence). The J segment lost 2 bases and the V segment lost 0 bases, leaving 1 base of the junction unmatched. The length of the CDR3 is 16 residues. The CDR3 nucleotides are TGTGCCAGCAGTTTATCCCTAGCGGCTGGGGCCAACGTCCTGACTTTC. Translation: CASSLSLAAGANVLTF.

This clone was picked up a small number of times. The chain combines TRBV25-1 with TRBJ2-1, with 11 bases aligning to TRBD2. CDR3 length: 16 residues. V shed 1 base and J 4 bases; nucleotides not matched to a gene: 3. Germline V gene data show CDR1 as MGHDK and CDR2 as SYGVNS. CDR3 sequence: CASSESRLAGYNEQFF. The CDR3 DNA is TGTGCCAGCAGTGAATCGAGACTAGCGGGGTACAATGAGCAGTTCTTC.

This clone was seen more than once but under ten times. The V call is TRBV7-9, the J call TRBJ1-4; D gene uncertain. CDR1 and CDR2 from the germline V gene are SEHNR and FQNEAQ (reference sequence). The V gene lost 2 bases and the J gene lost 1 base, with 8 bases spanning the gap. The CDR3 has 15 residues. DNA for the CDR3: TGTGCCAGCAGCTTATCTGGCGGAACTAATGAAAAACTGTTTTTT. This translates into CASSLSGGTNEKLFF.

V and J are TRBV27 and TRBJ1-2, with TRBD1 matching 9 bases. J gave up 1 base and V 4 bases, and 7 bases lay outside the gene matches. The germline V gene has CDR1 MNHEY and CDR2 SMNVEV (reference sequence). The CDR3 is 16 amino acids. CDR3 sequence: CASSSGTGMDNYGYTF. Written as DNA, the CDR3 is TGTGCCAGCAGTTCCGGGACAGGGATGGATAACTATGGCTACACCTTC.

The CDR3 reads CASSSGTNYGYTF. The CDR3 coding sequence is TGTGCCAGCAGCTCAGGGACTAACTATGGCTACACCTTC. The chain is built from TRBV7-2 and TRBJ1-2; TRBD1 is a possible D gene (5 bases). Germline V gene sequence: CDR1 SGHTA, CDR2 FQGNSA. Trimming cost V 4 bases and J 0 bases, with 6 bases left between them. The CDR3 loop spans 13 amino acids.

V and J are TRBV27 and TRBJ2-7; the D is unclear. This CDR3 is built from 14 residues. Deletions cut 3 bases from V and 2 bases from J, with 11 bases between. Germline-derived CDR1 and CDR2 are MNHEY and SMNVEV (reference sequence). The CDR3 sequence: CASSFGPGTYEQYF. CDR3 in DNA: TGTGCCAGCAGTTTTGGGCCAGGAACCTACGAGCAGTACTTC.

V gene TRBV4-3 combines with J gene TRBJ2-5; no clear D. Germline CDR1 LGHNA, CDR2 YSLEER. The CDR3 extends over 14 amino acids. Trimming removed 0 bases at V and 1 base at J, with 6 bases between. CDR3 protein: CASSQEYGQETQYF. The CDR3 coding sequence is TGCGCCAGCAGCCAAGAGTACGGCCAAGAGACCCAGTACTTC.

DNA for the CDR3: TGCGCCAGCAGCTTGCAGGGGGCGTACGAGCAGTACTTC. Translating gives CASSLQGAYEQYF. The chain is built from TRBV5-1 and TRBJ2-7; 8 bases line up with TRBD1. This CDR3 has 13 residues. V lost 1 base and J lost 4; bases outside the gene matches: 1. Germline assignment: CDR1 SGHRS and CDR2 YFSETQ.

The CDR3 nucleotides are TGTGCCAGCAGTTCATGGGGACAGGGGATGGATACGCAGTATTTT. It codes for CASSSWGQGMDTQYF. This chain joins TRBV6-5 and TRBJ2-3; 10 positions match TRBD1. The CDR3 is 15 amino acids. J lost 6 bases, V lost 4 bases, and 7 bases had no gene match. Germline CDR1 MNHEY, CDR2 SVGAGI.

The J gene is TRBJ2-7, the V gene TRBV7-8; a possible D gene is TRBD2 (6 bases). The germline V gene has CDR1 SGHVS and CDR2 FQNEAQ. Trimming stripped 5 bases from V and 6 bases from J, with 17 bases between. The CDR3 length is 14 residues. The CDR3 DNA is TGTGCCAGCAGCGGACCGGGAGCTGGTTCCGAGCAGTACTTC. Its translation: CASSGPGAGSEQYF.

The rearrangement uses TRBV12-3 or TRBV12-4 and TRBJ2-3; D possibly corresponds to TRBD2 (5 bases). Trimming stripped 7 bases from V and 2 bases from J, with 10 bases between. The CDR3 is made up of 13 amino acids. Written as DNA, the CDR3 is TGTGCCAGCATCTCGGACTCCACAGATACGCAGTATTTT. Translated, it gives CASISDSTDTQYF.

The rearrangement links TRBV7-8 to TRBJ2-1; D is perhaps TRBD2 (6 bases). Germline V CDR1 and CDR2: SGHVS, FQNEAQ. The germline V and J ends were trimmed by 0 bases and 2 bases, with 11 bases remaining between them. The CDR3 extends over 16 amino acids. The DNA for the CDR3 is TGTGCCAGCAGCTTAGCGCAGGCGGGGACCTACAATGAGCAGTTCTTC. This gives the protein CASSLAQAGTYNEQFF.

This clone appeared a single time. The CDR3 nucleotides read TGTGCCAGCAGTTACCTAAAGGACAGGGCCAAGTTCTTC. As protein: CASSYLKDRAKFF. The J gene is TRBJ2-1, the V gene TRBV6-2 or TRBV6-3; TRBD1 aligns across 8 bases. Germline V gives CDR1 MNHEY, CDR2 SVGEGT. There are 13 residues in the CDR3. V trimming: 2 bases; J trimming: 14 bases; junction bases outside the gene matches: 8.

The gene calls are TRBV4-1 and TRBJ2-1, with 8 bases fitting TRBD2. The germline CDR1 and CDR2 sequences are MGHRA and YSYEKL. The CDR3 has 16 amino acids. V dropped 3 bases and J dropped 2; count of bases not matched to a gene: 6. The CDR3 region has the DNA TGCGCCAGCAGCCAGGCGCTAGCGGGTCCCTACAATGAGCAGTTCTTC. Encoded protein: CASSQALAGPYNEQFF.

This chain uses TRBV5-1 with TRBJ2-4; TRBD1 aligns across 7 bases. This CDR3 has 14 amino acids. Germline V gives CDR1 SGHRS, CDR2 YFSETQ. V lost 3 bases and J lost 6; bases outside the gene matches: 6. Here the CDR3 reads CASSSRQGGNIQYF. Here the CDR3 DNA reads TGCGCCAGCAGCTCAAGACAGGGTGGAAACATTCAGTACTTC.

The V call is TRBV6-2 or TRBV6-3, the J call TRBJ2-2; D remains ambiguous. The germline V and J ends were trimmed by 4 bases and 7 bases, with 4 bases remaining between them. In germline, CDR1 is MNHEY, CDR2 SVGEGT. This CDR3 region has 11 residues. The CDR3 nucleotides read TGTGCCAGCAGTTTCGGCGGGGAGCTGTTTTTT. It yields the protein CASSFGGELFF.

J is TRBJ1-1 and V is TRBV9, with 8 nucleotides matching TRBD1. The CDR3 length is 16 residues. The V gene end was trimmed by 5 bases and the J gene end by 9 bases; junction bases not matched to a gene: 18. CDR1 SGDLS and CDR2 YYNGEE come from the germline V gene. The CDR3 nucleotides read TGTGCCAGCAGTGCCTACCGGGGACAGGAGGGGAGTAAAGCTTTCTTT. Amino acid sequence: CASSAYRGQEGSKAFF.

The chain combines TRBV7-2 with TRBJ1-3; 7 bases map to TRBD1. The germline V gene has CDR1 SGHTA and CDR2 FQGNSA. Trimming removed 5 bases from V and 4 bases from J; junction bases left unmatched: 2. This CDR3 spans 13 amino acids. Written as DNA, the CDR3 is TGTGCCAGCAGCCAGACAGGGGGAAACACCATATATTTT. Translating it yields CASSQTGGNTIYF.

This clone was recorded once. The chain employs TRBV10-3 and TRBJ2-3, with 14 bases that match TRBD2. V was pared by 2 bases and J by 0 bases, with 7 bases of the junction left unmatched. This CDR3 has 19 amino acids. The germline gives CDR1 ENHRY, CDR2 SYGVKD. The CDR3 region has the DNA TGTGCCATCAGTGAGCGAACCGGACTAGCGGGGGGCAGCACAGATACGCAGTATTTT. Translation: CAISERTGLAGGSTDTQYF.